The 6 T cell receptor beta chains in this list originate from one sample, sequenced in a study of regulatory T cells in long-lasting Graves disease. The time point here: newly diagnosed GD, antithyroid drugs for less than 3 months. Extracted PBMC RNA gave rise to the TCR library. Construction of TCR beta libraries relied on iRepertoire HTBI primers and on Arm-PCR targeting CDR3 regions. In TCRdb, the multiplex PCR reads were re-called with MiXCR into one record per CDR3 protein. Found here are 450,000 to 650,000 distinct CDR3 sequences, approximately 16% of them singletons; the top ten hold 25%. The same sample was also used in a study of T cells in Graves' hyperthyroidism and ophthalmopathy.

This material consisted of peripheral blood mononuclear cells (PBMCs), taken at new diagnosis, from a patient treated with antithyroid drugs. The source is a woman aged 40-60 years with Graves disease.

This clonotype occurred many times. V and J are TRBV12-3 or TRBV12-4 and TRBJ1-1; D uncertain. The CDR3 spans 13 residues. V lost 5 bases to trimming and J lost 4 bases, with 11 bases between them. The DNA for the CDR3 is TGTGCCAGCAGTATAGGTGGTGCCACTGAAGCTTTCTTT. Translating gives CASSIGGATEAFF.

This clonotype was seen repeatedly, ten times or more. CDR3 residues: CASSQDGGLTNEKLFF. The CDR3 coding sequence is TGTGCCAGCAGCCAAGACGGCGGACTAACTAATGAAAAACTGTTTTTT. The rearrangement joins TRBV3-1 to TRBJ1-4; D unresolved. Germline loops: CDR1 LGHDT, CDR2 YNNKEL (reference sequence). The germline V and J ends were trimmed by 0 bases and 1 base, with 9 bases remaining between them. The CDR3 has 16 amino acids.

About this clonotype itself: The junction shows a germline mismatch at one end, possibly a read error. V usage is TRBV28 and J usage is TRBJ1-5, with D unclear. This CDR3 is 14 amino acids long. Germline loops: CDR1 MDHEN, CDR2 SYDVKM. The CDR3: CAGSGLVGNQPQHF. The CDR3 DNA is TGTGCCGGCAGTGGTCTGGTTGGGAATCAGCCCCAGCATTTT. Full variable domain (outside the CDR3, taken from reference TRBV28 and TRBJ1-5): DVKVTQSSRYLVKRTGEKVFLECVQDMDHENMFWYRQDPGLGLRLIYFSYDVKMKEKGDIPEGYSVSREKKERFSLILESASTNQTSMYLCAGSGLVGNQPQHFGDGTRLSIL.

The sample holds many counts of this clonotype. This chain connects TRBV18 to TRBJ1-1, with D hard to call. This CDR3 has 13 amino acids. From germline, CDR1 is KGHSH and CDR2 LQKENI. V lost 2 bases and J lost 1, with 5 bases in between. The CDR3 loop reads CASSPDQNTEAFF. The DNA of the CDR3 is TGTGCCAGCTCACCAGACCAGAACACTGAAGCTTTCTTT.

V usage is TRBV24-1 and J usage is TRBJ1-6; 10 nucleotides match TRBD1. Germline V CDR1 and CDR2: KGHDR, SFDVKD. Trimming took 5 bases from V and 3 from J; bases not matched to a gene: 3. CDR3 length: 16 residues. The chain's CDR3 is CATSGGTGDYNSPLHF. Here the CDR3 DNA reads TGTGCCACCAGTGGGGGGACAGGGGACTATAATTCACCCCTCCACTTT.

The table lists this clonotype with many counts. The chain combines TRBV24-1 with TRBJ2-1, with 14 bases that match TRBD2. Germline assignment: CDR1 KGHDR and CDR2 SFDVKD. V shed 2 bases and J 3 bases; nucleotides not matched to a gene: 2. The CDR3 spans 17 residues. The DNA for the CDR3 is TGTGCCACCAGTGATTCTGGGACTAGCGGGGGCTACAATGAGCAGTTCTTC. As protein: CATSDSGTSGGYNEQFF.